This TCR beta chain was identified in a study of long-term antiretroviral therapy in people with HIV. The assay, immunoSEQ v3.0, was run at survey level. Profiled with immunoSEQ multiplex PCR; TCRdb holds only in-frame clones, not every one. The profile shows 15,000 or so clones, roughly three quarters of them singletons. Sample: unsorted PBMCs, taken 3.1 years after starting antiretroviral therapy. This sequence originates from a man between 35 and 55 years old with HIV.

The CDR3, as DNA: TGTGCCAGCAGCTTCCCCCAGGGGAGGAATGAAAAACTGTTTTTT. Translation gives CASSFPQGRNEKLFF. The chain couples TRBV7-9 to TRBJ1-4, with D possibly being TRBD1 (6 bases). CDR3 length: 15 amino acids. Per the germline V gene, CDR1 is SEHNR and CDR2 is FQNEAQ (reference sequence). The V end was cut by 3 bases, the J end by 5 bases, with 13 bases between.